This passage covers 29 T cell receptor beta chains from one sample sequenced in a study of cytomegalovirus exposure and HLA in healthy donors. The PCR employed 60 Vbeta primers together with 13 Jbeta primers. The assay was immunoSEQ multiplex PCR, and TCRdb's table has in-frame clones only and misses some. The sample has some 130,000 clones, around 73% seen once. What was sequenced was PBMCs. The receptors were gathered from a middle-aged man in good health and CMV-seronegative.

This clone rates as medium-sized. The rearrangement joins TRBV11-2 to TRBJ1-1; D gene uncertain. The CDR3 loop spans 14 amino acids. Germline lookup yields CDR1 SGHAT and CDR2 FQNNGV. V was cut by 1 base and J by 5 bases, with 11 bases left in between. The CDR3 reads CASSLGLRSTEAFF. For the CDR3, the DNA is TGTGCCAGCAGCTTAGGCCTCCGGAGTACTGAAGCTTTCTTT.

This clone was seen once. This rearrangement joins TRBV4-1 to TRBJ2-1; 7 positions match TRBD1. This CDR3 region has 15 residues. Unmatched junction bases numbered 10, after V lost 8 bases and J lost 3 bases. Germline values: CDR1 MGHRA, CDR2 YSYEKL. For the CDR3, the DNA is TGCGCCAGCGGACAACAGGGGATCCTCTACAATGAGCAGTTCTTC. Translated: CASGQQGILYNEQFF.

This rearrangement joins TRBV20-1 to TRBJ2-1; 7 nucleotides match TRBD2. CDR1 and CDR2 (germline): DFQATT, SNEGSKA (reference sequence). This CDR3 has 11 amino acids. V was pared by 6 bases and J by 9 bases, with 5 bases of the junction left unmatched. CDR3 bases: TGCAGTGCACCACAGCGGGGTGAGCAGTTCTTC. It codes for CSAPQRGEQFF.

This sequence joins TRBV29-1 and TRBJ2-1; 9 bases map to TRBD2. Per the germline V gene, CDR1 is SQVTM and CDR2 is ANQGSEA. The CDR3 covers 14 residues. Germline trimming cut 3 bases from V and 8 bases from J; bases unmatched to any gene: 8. The chain's CDR3 is CSVELAGGRYEQFF. The CDR3 DNA reads as TGCAGCGTTGAGTTGGCGGGAGGGCGTTATGAGCAGTTCTTC.

The V call is TRBV5-4, the J call TRBJ2-1, with 9 bases matching TRBD2. CDR1 is SGHNT and CDR2 is YYREEE in the germline V gene (reference sequence). The CDR3 consists of 16 residues. V lost 4 bases and J lost 10; bases outside the gene matches: 15. The CDR3 sequence: CASSGGRTSVTKEQFF. In DNA form, the CDR3 reads TGTGCCAGCAGCGGTGGTCGGACTAGCGTTACTAAAGAGCAGTTCTTC.

The chain uses TRBV7-9 and TRBJ2-2, with 9 bases that match TRBD1. There are 18 residues in the CDR3. Germline CDR1 reads SEHNR; CDR2 reads FQNEAQ (reference sequence). With V trimmed by 6 bases and J by 6 bases, 17 bases remained unmatched. CDR3 bases: TGTGCCAGCAGGCGTACCTCACTCGGGACAGGGTTACCCGGGGAGCTGTTTTTT. Translated, it gives CASRRTSLGTGLPGELFF.

The sample holds a few counts of this clone. This sequence joins TRBV7-2 and TRBJ2-7; TRBD2 matches at 7 bases. Germline loops: CDR1 SGHTA, CDR2 FQGNSA. The CDR3 consists of 19 residues. V was clipped by 2 bases and J by 8 bases; unmatched bases: 24. CDR3 loop: CASSLSSGGAGTGPTQQYF. The CDR3 region has the DNA TGTGCCAGCAGCTTATCCTCCGGGGGAGCGGGGACGGGCCCTACGCAGCAGTACTTC.

V is TRBV7-2 and J is TRBJ1-2; 7 nucleotides match TRBD1. V trimming: 5 bases; J trimming: 2 bases; junction bases outside the gene matches: 8. CDR1 is SGHTA and CDR2 is FQGNSA in the germline V gene. The CDR3 loop spans 15 amino acids. CDR3 DNA sequence: TGTGCCAGCAGCCCAACACCGGGACAGAACTATGGCTACACCTTC. Translated: CASSPTPGQNYGYTF.

The chain uses TRBV23-1 and TRBJ2-1; 9 bases are shared with TRBD2. TRBV23-1 is classed as an ORF, of uncertain function. V shed 4 bases, J shed 4 bases, and the junction held 5 bases outside the gene matches. This CDR3 is built from 15 residues. CDR3 nucleotides: TGCGCCAGCAGTCTGGGGCTAGCGGGATACAATGAGCAGTTCTTC. Translating it yields CASSLGLAGYNEQFF.

This clone came up a few times. One junction end does not reproduce the germline sequence, and a read error may be involved. The J gene is TRBJ1-1, the V gene TRBV6-5; D might be TRBD1 (5 bases). The CDR3 is 15 amino acids. Germline V gives CDR1 MNHEY, CDR2 SVGAGI. The CDR3 sequence: CAGSYSSGGYTEAFF. The CDR3 nucleotides are TGTGCCGGCAGTTACTCCTCGGGGGGATACACTGAAGCTTTCTTT.

This clone came up once. The gene calls are TRBV6-6 and TRBJ2-7; possible D gene TRBD1, 5 bases. In germline, CDR1 is MNHNY, CDR2 SVGAGI (reference sequence). The CDR3 contains 13 residues. V was trimmed by 6 bases and J by 2 bases, leaving 11 bases between them. The CDR3 nucleotides read TGTGCCAGCAGCCAAGGGGTTGCCTACGAGCAGTACTTC. As protein: CASSQGVAYEQYF.

This clone has more than one count but fewer than ten. This chain uses TRBV5-1 with TRBJ1-2, with D possibly TRBD1 on 6 matching bases. V was clipped by 4 bases and J by 6 bases, with 19 bases between them. There are 15 residues in the CDR3. The germline gives CDR1 SGHRS, CDR2 YFSETQ. CDR3 sequence reads: CASSPLGGASDGYTF. The CDR3 nucleotides read TGCGCCAGCAGCCCCTTGGGGGGGGCTAGCGATGGCTACACCTTC.

V usage is TRBV6-6 and J usage is TRBJ1-5, with D unresolved. The V end lost 0 bases, the J end lost 7 bases, and 16 bases lay between the germline ends. CDR1 MNHNY and CDR2 SVGAGI come from the germline V gene (reference sequence). The CDR3 spans 16 residues. The CDR3 DNA reads as TGTGCCAGCAGTTACTCGAGTATCGTTGAGAGACAGCCCCAGCATTTT. This gives the protein CASSYSSIVERQPQHF.

The V call is TRBV29-1, the J call TRBJ2-1, with 12 positions matching TRBD2. The CDR3 runs to 15 residues. The germline V gene encodes CDR1 SQVTM and CDR2 ANQGSEA. The J segment lost 7 bases and the V segment lost 2 bases, leaving 6 bases of the junction unmatched. The CDR3 sequence: CSVELAGGPGNEQFF. In nucleotides, the CDR3 is TGCAGCGTTGAACTAGCGGGAGGGCCAGGGAATGAGCAGTTCTTC.

The CDR3 protein is CASSIGAGVGVGYTF. DNA for the CDR3: TGTGCCAGTAGTATAGGAGCAGGGGTCGGAGTTGGCTACACCTTC. The rearrangement uses TRBV19 and TRBJ1-2, with D perhaps TRBD1 (6 bases). V lost 1 base and J 7 bases, leaving 16 bases between the germline ends. Germline CDR1 reads LNHDA; CDR2 reads SQIVND (reference sequence). There are 15 residues in the CDR3. Combining the CDR3 with reference TRBV19 and TRBJ1-2 gives the whole variable domain DGGITQSPKYLFRKEGQNVTLSCEQNLNHDAMYWYRQDPGQGLRLIYYSQIVNDFQKGDIAEGYSVSREKKESFPLTVTSAQKNPTAFYLCASSIGAGVGVGYTFGSGTRLTVV.

V gene TRBV4-2 combines with J gene TRBJ1-1; D not certain. The CDR3 has 16 residues. Deletions cut 1 base from V and 4 bases from J, with 16 bases between. Germline loops: CDR1 LGHNA, CDR2 YNFKEQ. DNA of the CDR3: TGTGCCAGCAGCCAAGTAAGCGGGTCCCCCTCCACTGAAGCTTTCTTT. It yields the protein CASSQVSGSPSTEAFF.

The chain combines TRBV7-8 with TRBJ2-2; 8 positions agree with TRBD1. Trimming took 2 bases from V and 4 from J; bases not matched to a gene: 3. The CDR3 loop spans 15 amino acids. Germline V CDR1 and CDR2: SGHVS, FQNEAQ. DNA for the CDR3: TGTGCCAGCAGCTTACGGGACAGGATCACCGGGGAGCTGTTTTTT. Protein sequence: CASSLRDRITGELFF.

This clone was observed once. V usage is TRBV6-5 and J usage is TRBJ1-5; 7 nucleotides align to TRBD1. Germline V gene data show CDR1 as MNHEY and CDR2 as SVGAGI. The ends lost 5 bases at V and 6 bases at J; junction bases unmatched: 10. CDR3 length: 15 amino acids. The CDR3: CASSIDRVAAQPQHF. Written as DNA, the CDR3 is TGTGCCAGCAGTATTGACAGGGTGGCGGCTCAGCCCCAGCATTTT.

V usage is TRBV5-8 and J usage is TRBJ2-1; 10 positions match TRBD2. Germline V gene data show CDR1 as SGHTS and CDR2 as YDEGEE. CDR3 length equals 16 residues. With V trimmed by 0 bases and J by 6 bases, 6 bases remained unmatched. The CDR3 nucleotides are TGTGCCAGCAGCTTGGTCTCTAGCGGGAGTCTCAATGAGCAGTTCTTC. The encoded protein is CASSLVSSGSLNEQFF.

This clone was detected only once. This chain connects TRBV9 to TRBJ2-3, with 8 bases lining up with TRBD2. Losses at the gene ends were 1 base for V and 2 bases for J; bases not matched to a gene: 3. The CDR3 is made up of 15 amino acids. Per germline, CDR1 SGDLS and CDR2 YYNGEE. CDR3 region: CASSVSGSFTDTQYF. CDR3 sequence (DNA): TGTGCCAGCAGCGTAAGCGGGAGTTTCACAGATACGCAGTATTTT.

CDR3: CASSLAVQGEQFF. CDR3 in DNA: TGCGCCAGCAGCTTGGCGGTACAGGGTGAGCAGTTCTTC. V gene TRBV5-1 combines with J gene TRBJ2-1; possible D gene TRBD1, 6 bases. CDR3 size: 13 residues. V lost 0 bases and J 9 bases, leaving 10 bases between the germline ends. Germline CDR1 reads SGHRS; CDR2 reads YFSETQ.

With regard to this clone: Other DNA sequences in this specimen translate into the identical CDR3. V gene TRBV18 combines with J gene TRBJ2-3; D is unresolved. The CDR3 loop spans 12 amino acids. V lost 3 bases and J 3 bases, leaving 4 bases between the germline ends. Germline V gene lookup returns CDR1 KGHSH and CDR2 LQKENI. The CDR3 sequence: CASSPRTDTQYF. In DNA form, the CDR3 reads TGTGCCAGCTCACCTAGAACAGATACGCAGTATTTT. Full variable domain (rest looked up from reference TRBV18 and TRBJ2-3): NAGVMQNPRHLVRRRGQEARLRCSPMKGHSHVYWYRQLPEEGLKFMVYLQKENIIDESGMPKERFSAEFPKEGPSILRIQQVVRGDSAAYFCASSPRTDTQYFGPGTRLTVL.

The chain couples TRBV7-2 to TRBJ2-3; 8 bases are a match to TRBD2. This CDR3 comprises 14 residues. Germline V gene lookup returns CDR1 SGHTA and CDR2 FQGNSA. V lost 2 bases, J lost 6 bases, and 4 bases stayed unmatched. This chain's CDR3 is CASSLLAGDDTQYF. CDR3 sequence (DNA): TGTGCCAGCAGCTTACTAGCGGGTGACGATACGCAGTATTTT.

This chain links TRBV2 with TRBJ1-5; 7 nucleotides agree with TRBD1. V dropped 6 bases and J dropped 6; count of bases not matched to a gene: 5. The CDR3 contains 13 residues. CDR1 is SNHLY, CDR2 FYNNEI, per germline. CDR3 coding DNA: TGTGCCAGCAGCGCTGACAGGGCTCAGCCCCAGCATTTT. Its protein product is CASSADRAQPQHF. The whole variable domain, remainder taken from reference TRBV2 and TRBJ1-5, is EPEVTQTPSHQVTQMGQEVILRCVPISNHLYFYWYRQILGQKVEFLVSFYNNEISEKSEIFDDQFSVERPDGSNFTLKIRSTKLEDSAMYFCASSADRAQPQHFGDGTRLSIL.

The V and J genes are TRBV14 and TRBJ2-7, with D perhaps matching TRBD1 (5 bases). The CDR3 extends over 14 amino acids. Germline CDR1 and CDR2: SGHDN and FVKESK. V was cut by 0 bases and J by 1 base, with 7 bases left in between. CDR3 coding DNA: TGTGCCAGCAGCCAAGAACCAGGGTCCTACGAGCAGTACTTC. The encoded protein is CASSQEPGSYEQYF.

The chain uses TRBV19 and TRBJ1-1, with D unresolved. The CDR3 consists of 12 residues. Trimming cost V 5 bases and J 3 bases, with 7 bases left between them. Looked up from germline, CDR1 is LNHDA and CDR2 is SQIVND (reference sequence). This chain's CDR3 is CASSLRDTEAFF. In DNA, the CDR3 is TGTGCCAGTAGTCTGCGGGACACTGAAGCTTTCTTT.

The chain uses TRBV4-1 and TRBJ2-5; 7 bases align to TRBD2. From germline, CDR1 is MGHRA and CDR2 YSYEKL. The junction had 19 bases not matched to a gene; V was cut back by 2 bases and J by 4 bases. The CDR3 length is 19 residues. CDR3 DNA sequence: TGCGCCAGCAGCCAACAACCCGTAGGGACTATGGGGGAGAGAGAGACCCAGTACTTC. Translated, it gives CASSQQPVGTMGERETQYF.

The CDR3 coding sequence is TGTGCCATCAGTGGGGCAGGGAATCAGCCCCAGCATTTT. Its translation: CAISGAGNQPQHF. The gene calls are TRBV10-3 and TRBJ1-5; TRBD1 is a possible D gene (5 bases). V lost 4 bases, J lost 4 bases, and 8 bases lay in between. Germline assignment: CDR1 ENHRY and CDR2 SYGVKD. This CDR3 contains 13 residues.

The rearrangement joins TRBV11-2 to TRBJ2-3; D gene uncertain. Trimming left V 1 base short and J 3 bases short, with 5 bases between. Germline values: CDR1 SGHAT, CDR2 FQNNGV. The CDR3 extends over 13 amino acids. The chain's CDR3 is CASSLVQTDTQYF. The CDR3 DNA sequence: TGTGCCAGCAGCTTAGTGCAGACAGATACGCAGTATTTT.